A single sample is the source of the 18 T cell receptor beta chains below, sequenced in a study of shared clonotypes between healthy human individuals. Assay: immunoSEQ multiplex PCR; the TCRdb copy retains only in-frame clones and omits some. Of about 510,000 clones in the sample, 96% were seen once. Material for sequencing was naive CD4+ T cells sorted from blood. Subset meaning: CD45RA+ positively selected. The receptors originated from a woman aged 25 to 39 in good health.

The rearrangement links TRBV2 to TRBJ1-2; D not resolved. The CDR3 extends over 15 amino acids. Trimming pared 0 bases from V and 1 base from J, leaving 9 bases between. CDR1 and CDR2 (germline): SNHLY, FYNNEI. The CDR3 reads CASSEAWPFNYGYTF. CDR3 nucleotide sequence: TGTGCCAGCAGTGAAGCGTGGCCATTTAACTATGGCTACACCTTC.

V usage is TRBV9 and J usage is TRBJ2-5; no clear D gene. The J call may not be correct, given that the DNA end is closer to TRBJ2-7. The germline CDR1 and CDR2 sequences are SGDLS and YYNGEE. CDR3 length: 14 residues. CDR3 sequence reads: CASSVDGFSYEQYF. Written as DNA, the CDR3 is TGTGCCAGCAGCGTAGACGGGTTTTCTTACGAGCAGTACTTC.

The CDR3 sequence: CAWRDRANTEAFF. For the CDR3, the DNA is TGTGCCTGGCGGGACAGAGCGAACACTGAAGCTTTCTTT. The J gene is TRBJ1-1, the V gene TRBV30, with 7 bases fitting TRBD1. This CDR3 spans 13 amino acids. CDR1 and CDR2 (germline): GTSNPN, SVGIG (reference sequence). V lost 5 bases to trimming and J lost 1 base; unmatched junction nucleotides: 4.

This clone appeared a single time. The junction differs from germline at one of its ends, possibly a read error. CDR3 sequence reads: CASSFGYEQYF. The CDR3 nucleotides are TGTGCCAGCAGCTTCGGGTACGAGCAGTACTTC. The chain has TRBV5-3 and TRBJ2-7; no firm D call. TRBV5-3 is marked as an open reading frame, function uncertain. The CDR3 is made up of 11 amino acids.

The rearrangement uses TRBV27 and TRBJ2-7; TRBD2 aligns across 13 bases. Germline V gene lookup returns CDR1 MNHEY and CDR2 SMNVEV (reference sequence). The CDR3 is 18 amino acids. The junction had 19 bases not matched to a gene; V was cut back by 7 bases and J by 7 bases. Written as DNA, the CDR3 is TGTGCCAGCACCCCGATCTTTAGGACTAGCGGGAGTCAGAGGGAGCAGTACTTC. It translates to CASTPIFRTSGSQREQYF.

The chain joins TRBV6-1 to TRBJ2-7; TRBD2 agrees at 12 bases. V was pared by 0 bases and J by 5 bases, with 8 bases of the junction left unmatched. CDR1 and CDR2 from the germline V gene are MNHNS and SASEGT. This CDR3 region has 17 residues. CDR3 sequence: CASSEAGGLAGNDEQYF. The CDR3 DNA sequence: TGTGCCAGCAGTGAAGCGGGAGGACTAGCGGGAAATGACGAGCAGTACTTC.

The chain joins TRBV7-9 to TRBJ2-3, with D perhaps being TRBD1 or TRBD2 (5 bases each). Germline CDR1 is SEHNR and CDR2 is FQNEAQ (reference sequence). The CDR3 runs 13 residues. Trimming removed 4 bases from V and 2 bases from J, with 7 bases in between. CDR3 coding DNA: TGTGCCAGCAGCTGGGACGTCACAGATACGCAGTATTTT. Its translation: CASSWDVTDTQYF. The whole variable domain, filled in from reference TRBV7-9 and TRBJ2-3, reads DTGVSQNPRHKITKRGQNVTFRCDPISEHNRLYWYRQTLGQGPEFLTYFQNEAQLEKSRLLSDRFSAERPKGSFSTLEIQRTEQGDSAMYLCASSWDVTDTQYFGPGTRLTVL.

This chain connects TRBV6-1 to TRBJ2-1; D unresolved. Trimming removed 4 bases at V and 4 bases at J, with 11 bases between. This CDR3 comprises 14 residues. Germline CDR1 MNHNS, CDR2 SASEGT. DNA for the CDR3: TGTGCCAGCAGTGCCCGGGCCCGGTACAATGAGCAGTTCTTC. Residues: CASSARARYNEQFF.

The genes are TRBV2 and TRBJ2-1; 10 bases fit TRBD1. Germline V gives CDR1 SNHLY, CDR2 FYNNEI. The CDR3 consists of 13 residues. The junction had 4 bases not matched to a gene; V was cut back by 10 bases and J by 4 bases. The CDR3 region is CATGTGEYNEQFF. CDR3 DNA sequence: TGTGCCACAGGGACAGGGGAATACAATGAGCAGTTCTTC.

The chain joins TRBV28 to TRBJ1-5, with D possibly matching TRBD1 (6 bases). V was cut by 5 bases and J by 4 bases, with 12 bases left in between. Germline V gives CDR1 MDHEN, CDR2 SYDVKM. This CDR3 is built from 14 residues. CDR3 DNA: TGTGCCAGCAGTCGCGGACAGAGGAATCAGCCCCAGCATTTT. As protein: CASSRGQRNQPQHF.

CDR3 coding DNA: TGTGCCAGCCGATCTTACGAAAAACTGTTTTTT. Translated: CASRSYEKLFF. This chain uses TRBV6-6 with TRBJ1-4; no clear D gene. This CDR3 has 11 amino acids. V lost 8 bases and J lost 8, with 9 bases in between. Germline CDR1 and CDR2: MNHNY and SVGAGI (reference sequence).

This clone was seen just once. The chain has TRBV5-1 and TRBJ2-7; TRBD1 aligns across 11 bases. CDR1 and CDR2 (germline): SGHRS, YFSETQ. The CDR3 has 15 amino acids. V was pared by 1 base and J by 5 bases, with 5 bases of the junction left unmatched. The CDR3 region is CASSLMGQGVNEQYF. The CDR3 nucleotides are TGCGCCAGCAGCTTGATGGGACAGGGGGTTAACGAGCAGTACTTC.

The chain has TRBV5-1 and TRBJ2-7; 12 nucleotides align to TRBD2. With 0 bases clipped from V and 12 bases from J, the junction kept 10 bases outside the gene matches. The CDR3 sequence is 15 residues long. Germline V gene sequence: CDR1 SGHRS, CDR2 YFSETQ. The CDR3 sequence: CASSLGASGRERWYF. CDR3 nucleotide sequence: TGCGCCAGCAGCTTGGGAGCTAGCGGGAGGGAGCGGTGGTACTTC.

The rearrangement uses TRBV4-1 and TRBJ1-5; D not resolved. CDR3 size: 14 residues. CDR1 and CDR2 from the germline V gene are MGHRA and YSYEKL. The V end was cut by 0 bases, the J end by 6 bases, with 9 bases between. The CDR3 region is CASSQDRPGQPQHF. CDR3 sequence (DNA): TGCGCCAGCAGCCAAGATCGTCCGGGTCAGCCCCAGCATTTT.

The V gene is TRBV27, the J gene TRBJ1-5; no definite D call. The V gene lost 5 bases and the J gene lost 3 bases, with 17 bases spanning the gap. CDR1 is MNHEY, CDR2 SMNVEV, per germline (reference sequence). The CDR3 loop spans 16 amino acids. The CDR3 nucleotides read TGTGCCAGCAGTCTCTACTATCAGGCGGCCAATCAGCCCCAGCATTTT. This codes for CASSLYYQAANQPQHF.

This clone is a singleton in its sample. This chain uses TRBV28 with TRBJ2-7; D could derive from TRBD1 or TRBD2 (6 bases each). CDR1 is MDHEN and CDR2 is SYDVKM in the germline V gene. V lost 6 bases and J lost 6, with 30 bases in between. CDR3 length equals 18 residues. The CDR3 nucleotides read TGTGCCAGCAGAGCGGATCTCTTGAGGACGGGGGCGGGGAGCGAGCAGTACTTC. It codes for CASRADLLRTGAGSEQYF.

The chain employs TRBV29-1 and TRBJ2-1; D assignment may be TRBD1 or TRBD2 (7 bases each). This CDR3 region has 13 residues. V lost 7 bases and J lost 7, with 17 bases in between. From germline, CDR1 is SQVTM and CDR2 ANQGSEA. The chain's CDR3 is CSGGEGAENEQFF. The DNA of the CDR3 is TGCAGCGGAGGGGAGGGGGCGGAGAATGAGCAGTTCTTC.

On this clone itself: The sample contains more than one DNA sequence encoding this CDR3. This chain links TRBV28 with TRBJ1-5; the D gene is possibly TRBD1 (5 bases). The CDR3 covers 13 residues. CDR1 and CDR2 (germline): MDHEN, SYDVKM. Deletions cut 7 bases from V and 2 bases from J, with 9 bases between. For the CDR3, the DNA is TGTGCCAGCATTCCGGGGGGCAATCAGCCCCAGCATTTT. This sequence encodes CASIPGGNQPQHF.